This TCR beta chain was observed in a study of blood T cell repertoires in COVID-19. About the study: In each case, the material was cDNA or gDNA derived from T cells, B-cell-depleted T cells, or PBMCs.

Those enrolled, adults aged roughly 18 to 89 years, came from about 24 US areas. Two negative PCRs, clearance, or symptom resolution were required of recovered Cohort 3 donors. Original processing notes: Amplified reference gene primers provided the basis for estimating nucleated cell counts. Produced via immunoSEQ multiplex PCR; TCRdb's table is partial and in-frame only. V, J and clone size reflect that table, while D and trimming were determined from the DNA. This sample has approximately 280,000 clones; 87% occur once, and the top ten carry around 5.8%. The receptor was isolated from a middle-aged woman who had recovered from COVID-19. The specimen sequenced was PBMCs or T cells enriched from blood (not recorded which).

CDR3 bases: TGTGCCAGCAGCAAGGGGACAGGACGGGAGACCCAGTACTTC. Translating it yields CASSKGTGRETQYF. V and J are TRBV21-1 and TRBJ2-5; the D call in the table, TRBD1, was not verified against the DNA. TRBV21-1 is reported as a pseudogene. The CDR3 extends over 14 amino acids.